What follows describes a single T cell receptor beta chain. As yet, its antigen is unknown. The TCR beta cDNA came from 5'RACE template switching with UMIs. TCRdb reprocessed the 5' RACE reads, keeping one entry per CDR3 protein, no DNA. The sample totals a few hundred thousand distinct CDR3 sequences. The CDR3 is made up of 16 amino acids. The germline V gene has CDR1 SGHRS and CDR2 YFSETQ. These data originate in a study of T cells expressing NK-cell markers. Study as a whole: The authors derived TCR beta repertoires from sorted CD3+CD56+NKG2C+, CD3+CD56+NKG2C- and CD3+CD56-NKG2C+ T cells. Sequenced donors, eight in total, included seven who were HCMV-seropositive and one who was seronegative. Whole-study findings and limits: Leadership of the CD3+CD56-NKG2C+ fraction also belonged to these clonotypes in a few donors.

J is TRBJ1-1 and V is TRBV5-1; TCRdb outputs TRBD1, but without DNA this stays unchecked. This TCR derives from a man younger than 35 in good health. Source material: blood T cells: a sorted CD56 or NKG2C T cell subset, CD4+ or CD8+ T cells, or bulk PBMC T cells (not recorded which). CDR3: CASSLGTVGANTEAFF.